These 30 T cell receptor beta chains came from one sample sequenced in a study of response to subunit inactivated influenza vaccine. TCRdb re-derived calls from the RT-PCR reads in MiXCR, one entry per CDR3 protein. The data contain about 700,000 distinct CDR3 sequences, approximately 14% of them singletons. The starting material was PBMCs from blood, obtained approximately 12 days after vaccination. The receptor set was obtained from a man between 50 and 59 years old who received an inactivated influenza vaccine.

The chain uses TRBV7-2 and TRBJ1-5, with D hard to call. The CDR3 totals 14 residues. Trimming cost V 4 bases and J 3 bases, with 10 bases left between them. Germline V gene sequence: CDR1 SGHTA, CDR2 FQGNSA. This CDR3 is CASSSRLYNQPQHF. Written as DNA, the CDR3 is TGTGCCAGCAGCTCACGGCTGTACAATCAGCCCCAGCATTTT. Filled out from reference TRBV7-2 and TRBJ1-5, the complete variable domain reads GAGVSQSPSNKVTEKGKDVELRCDPISGHTALYWYRQSLGQGLEFLIYFQGNSAPDKSGLPSDRFSAERTGGSVSTLTIQRTQQEDSAVYLCASSSRLYNQPQHFGDGTRLSIL.

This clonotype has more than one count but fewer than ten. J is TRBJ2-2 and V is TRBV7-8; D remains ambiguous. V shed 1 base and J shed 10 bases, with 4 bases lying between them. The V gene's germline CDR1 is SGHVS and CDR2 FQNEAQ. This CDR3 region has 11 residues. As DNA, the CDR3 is TGTGCCAGCAGCTTAGGATCGGAGCTGTTTTTT. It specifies CASSLGSELFF.

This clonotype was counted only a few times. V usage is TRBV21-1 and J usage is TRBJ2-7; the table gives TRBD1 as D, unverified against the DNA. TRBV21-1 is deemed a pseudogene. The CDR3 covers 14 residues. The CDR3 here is CASSKYVRAYEQYF. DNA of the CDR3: TGTGCCAGCAGCAAATATGTCAGGGCCTACGAGCAGTACTTC.

In nucleotides, the CDR3 is TGCAGTGCTCCAGGGGCGGGGGCGAGAGAGACCCAGTACTTC. Its protein product is CSAPGAGARETQYF. This sequence joins TRBV20-1 and TRBJ2-5; possibly TRBD2 for D (7 bases). The V gene's germline CDR1 is DFQATT and CDR2 SNEGSKA (reference sequence). Trimming took 5 bases from V and 4 from J, leaving 17 bases between them. This CDR3 is built from 14 residues.

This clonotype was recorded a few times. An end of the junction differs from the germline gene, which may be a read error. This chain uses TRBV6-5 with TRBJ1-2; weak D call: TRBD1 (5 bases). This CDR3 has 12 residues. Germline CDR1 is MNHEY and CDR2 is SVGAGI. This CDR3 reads CLTRGTDYGYTF. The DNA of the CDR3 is TGCCTAACGCGGGGGACTGACTATGGCTACACCTTC.

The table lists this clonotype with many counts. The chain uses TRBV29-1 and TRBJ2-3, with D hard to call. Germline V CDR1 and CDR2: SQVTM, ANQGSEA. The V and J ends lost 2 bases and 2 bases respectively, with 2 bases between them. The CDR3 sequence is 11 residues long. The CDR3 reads CSVEYTDTQYF. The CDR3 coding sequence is TGCAGCGTTGAATACACAGATACGCAGTATTTT.

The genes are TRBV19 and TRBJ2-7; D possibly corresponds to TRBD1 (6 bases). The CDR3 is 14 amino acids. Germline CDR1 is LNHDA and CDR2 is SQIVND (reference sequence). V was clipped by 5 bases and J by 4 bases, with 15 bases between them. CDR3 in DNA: TGTGCCAGTAGTGCTGACCGACAGGAGTACGAGCAGTACTTC. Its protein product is CASSADRQEYEQYF.

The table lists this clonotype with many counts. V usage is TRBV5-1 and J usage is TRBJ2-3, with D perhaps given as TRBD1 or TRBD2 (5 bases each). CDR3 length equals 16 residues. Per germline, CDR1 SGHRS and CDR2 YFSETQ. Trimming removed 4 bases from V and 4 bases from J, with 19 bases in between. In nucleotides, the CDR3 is TGCGCCAGCAGCGAGGGGACCCAAGCTGTCCCAGATACGCAGTATTTT. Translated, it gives CASSEGTQAVPDTQYF.

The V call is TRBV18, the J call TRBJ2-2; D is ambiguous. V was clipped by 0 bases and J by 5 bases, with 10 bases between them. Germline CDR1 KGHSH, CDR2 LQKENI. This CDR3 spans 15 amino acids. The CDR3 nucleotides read TGTGCCAGCTCACCACCAGGCGTTCTTACCGGGGAGCTGTTTTTT. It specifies CASSPPGVLTGELFF.

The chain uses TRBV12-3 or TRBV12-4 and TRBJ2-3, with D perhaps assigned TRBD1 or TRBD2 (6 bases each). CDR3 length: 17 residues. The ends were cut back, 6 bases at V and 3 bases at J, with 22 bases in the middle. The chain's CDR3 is CASSHRLGGLRTDTQYF. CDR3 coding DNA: TGTGCCAGCAGCCACAGATTAGGGGGGCTTCGTACAGATACGCAGTATTTT.

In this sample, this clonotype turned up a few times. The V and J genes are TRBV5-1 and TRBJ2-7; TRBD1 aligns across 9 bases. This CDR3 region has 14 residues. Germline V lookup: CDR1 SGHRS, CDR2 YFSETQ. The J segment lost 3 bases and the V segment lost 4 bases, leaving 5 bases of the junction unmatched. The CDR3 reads CASSGTGTLYEQYF. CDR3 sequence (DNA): TGCGCCAGCAGCGGGACAGGGACCCTCTACGAGCAGTACTTC.

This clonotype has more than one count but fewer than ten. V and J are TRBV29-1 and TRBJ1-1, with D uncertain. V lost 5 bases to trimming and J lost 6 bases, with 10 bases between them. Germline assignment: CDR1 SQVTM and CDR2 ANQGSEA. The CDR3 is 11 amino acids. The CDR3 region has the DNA TGCAGCGTTTCTGTCGCCGCTGAAGCTTTCTTT. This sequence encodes CSVSVAAEAFF.

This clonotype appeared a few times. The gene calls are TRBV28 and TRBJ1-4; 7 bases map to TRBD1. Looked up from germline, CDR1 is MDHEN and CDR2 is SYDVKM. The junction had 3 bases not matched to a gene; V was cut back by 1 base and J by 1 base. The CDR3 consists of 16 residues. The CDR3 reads CASSLYRGGTNEKLFF. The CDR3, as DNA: TGTGCCAGCAGTTTATACAGGGGCGGAACTAATGAAAAACTGTTTTTT.

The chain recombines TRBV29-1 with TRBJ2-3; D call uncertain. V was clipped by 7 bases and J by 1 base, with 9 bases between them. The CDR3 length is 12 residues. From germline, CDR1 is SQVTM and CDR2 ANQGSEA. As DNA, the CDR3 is TGCAGCGCCGACGGAGGCACAGATACGCAGTATTTT. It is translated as CSADGGTDTQYF.

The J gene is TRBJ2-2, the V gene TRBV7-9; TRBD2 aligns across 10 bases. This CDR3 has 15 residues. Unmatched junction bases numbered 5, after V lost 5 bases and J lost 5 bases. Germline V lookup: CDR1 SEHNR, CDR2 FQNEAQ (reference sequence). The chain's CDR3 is CASSPLLAGTGELFF. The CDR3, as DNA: TGTGCCAGCAGCCCTTTACTAGCGGGAACCGGGGAGCTGTTTTTT.

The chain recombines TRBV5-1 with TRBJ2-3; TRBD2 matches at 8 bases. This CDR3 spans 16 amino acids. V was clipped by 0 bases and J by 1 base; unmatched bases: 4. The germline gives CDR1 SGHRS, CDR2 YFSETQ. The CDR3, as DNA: TGCGCCAGCAGCTTGGGATCGGGACTAGGCACAGATACGCAGTATTTT. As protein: CASSLGSGLGTDTQYF.

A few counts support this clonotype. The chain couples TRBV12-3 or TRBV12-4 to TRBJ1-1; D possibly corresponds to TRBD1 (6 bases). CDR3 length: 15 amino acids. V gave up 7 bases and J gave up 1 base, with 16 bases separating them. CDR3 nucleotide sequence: TGTGCCAGCAATTTTCCGGGACACTCGAACACTGAAGCTTTCTTT. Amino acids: CASNFPGHSNTEAFF.

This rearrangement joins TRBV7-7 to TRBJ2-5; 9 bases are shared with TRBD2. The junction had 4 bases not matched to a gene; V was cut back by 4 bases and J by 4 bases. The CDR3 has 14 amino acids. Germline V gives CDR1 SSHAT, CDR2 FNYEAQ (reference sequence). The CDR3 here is CASSSVAGVETQYF. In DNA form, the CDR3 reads TGTGCCAGCAGCTCTGTAGCGGGAGTAGAGACCCAGTACTTC. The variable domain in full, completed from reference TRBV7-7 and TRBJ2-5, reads GAGVSQSPRYKVTKRGQDVTLRCDPISSHATLYWYQQALGQGPEFLTYFNYEAQPDKSGLPSDRFSAERPEGSISTLTIQRTEQRDSAMYRCASSSVAGVETQYFGPGTRLLVL.

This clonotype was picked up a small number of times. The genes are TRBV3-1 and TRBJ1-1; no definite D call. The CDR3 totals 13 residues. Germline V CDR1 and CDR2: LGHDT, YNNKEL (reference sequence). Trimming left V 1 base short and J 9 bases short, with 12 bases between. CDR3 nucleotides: TGTGCCAGCAGCCAAGGGAACACCCAACAAGCTTTCTTT. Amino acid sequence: CASSQGNTQQAFF. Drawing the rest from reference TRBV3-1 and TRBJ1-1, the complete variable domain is DTAVSQTPKYLVTQMGNDKSIKCEQNLGHDTMYWYKQDSKKFLKIMFSYNNKELIINETVPNRFSPKSPDKAHLNLHINSLELGDSAVYFCASSQGNTQQAFFGQGTRLTVV.

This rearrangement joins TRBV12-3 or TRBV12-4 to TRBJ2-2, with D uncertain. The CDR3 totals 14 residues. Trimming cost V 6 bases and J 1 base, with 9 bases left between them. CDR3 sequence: CASRRKGNTGELFF. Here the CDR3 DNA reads TGTGCCAGCAGACGTAAAGGGAACACCGGGGAGCTGTTTTTT.

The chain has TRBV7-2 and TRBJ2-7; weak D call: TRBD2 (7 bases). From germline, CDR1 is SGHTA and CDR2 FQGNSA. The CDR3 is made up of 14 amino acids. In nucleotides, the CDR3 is TGTGCTCACGCGCGGGGGCTAACCCCCTACGAGCAGTACTTC. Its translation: CAHARGLTPYEQYF. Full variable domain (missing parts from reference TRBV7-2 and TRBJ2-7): GAGVSQSPSNKVTEKGKDVELRCDPISGHTALYWYRQSLGQGLEFLIYFQGNSAPDKSGLPSDRFSAERTGGSVSTLTIQRTQQEDSAVYLCAHARGLTPYEQYFGPGTRLTVT.

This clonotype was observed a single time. CDR3 in amino acids: CSPGTSFNEQFF. The DNA for the CDR3 is TGCAGCCCAGGGACGTCATTCAATGAGCAGTTCTTC. This chain uses TRBV29-1 with TRBJ2-1; perhaps D is TRBD1 or TRBD2 (5 bases each). V dropped 8 bases and J dropped 6 bases, with 14 bases sitting between them. The germline gives CDR1 SQVTM, CDR2 ANQGSEA. This CDR3 has 12 residues.

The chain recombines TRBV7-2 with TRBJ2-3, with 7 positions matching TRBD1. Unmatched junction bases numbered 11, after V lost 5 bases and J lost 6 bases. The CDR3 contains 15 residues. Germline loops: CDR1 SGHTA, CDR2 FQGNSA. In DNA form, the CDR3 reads TGTGCCAGCAGCGCCCAGACAGGGTGGGGGGATACGCAGTATTTT. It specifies CASSAQTGWGDTQYF.

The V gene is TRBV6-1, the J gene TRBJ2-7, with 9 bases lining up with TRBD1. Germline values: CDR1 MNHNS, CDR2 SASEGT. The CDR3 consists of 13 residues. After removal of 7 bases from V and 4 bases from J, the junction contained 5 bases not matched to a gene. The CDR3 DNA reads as TGTGCCAGCAACCCAGGGACAGGGTACGAGCAGTACTTC. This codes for CASNPGTGYEQYF.

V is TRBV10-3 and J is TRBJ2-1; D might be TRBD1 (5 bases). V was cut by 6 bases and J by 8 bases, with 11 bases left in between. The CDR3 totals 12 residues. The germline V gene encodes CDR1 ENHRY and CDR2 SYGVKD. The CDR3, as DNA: TGTGCCATCAGCATAACAGGAGATGAGCAGTTCTTC. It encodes CAISITGDEQFF.

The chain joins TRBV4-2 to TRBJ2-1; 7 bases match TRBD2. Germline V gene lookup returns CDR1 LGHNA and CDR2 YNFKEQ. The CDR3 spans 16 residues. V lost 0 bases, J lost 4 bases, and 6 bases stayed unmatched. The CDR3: CASSQDLGLVYNEQFF. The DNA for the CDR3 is TGTGCCAGCAGCCAAGATTTAGGACTAGTTTACAATGAGCAGTTCTTC.

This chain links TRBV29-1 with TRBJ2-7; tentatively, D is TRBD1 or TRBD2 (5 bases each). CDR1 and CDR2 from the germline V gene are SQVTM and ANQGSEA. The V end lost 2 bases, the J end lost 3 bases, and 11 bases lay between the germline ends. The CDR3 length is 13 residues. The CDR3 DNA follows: TGCAGCGTTGAATTGGGGACCCTCTACGAGCAGTACTTC. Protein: CSVELGTLYEQYF.

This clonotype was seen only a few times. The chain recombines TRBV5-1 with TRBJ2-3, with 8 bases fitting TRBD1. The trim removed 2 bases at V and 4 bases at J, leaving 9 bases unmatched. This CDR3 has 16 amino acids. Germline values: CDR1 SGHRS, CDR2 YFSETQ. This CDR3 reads CASSFAGQGGADTQYF. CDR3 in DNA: TGCGCCAGCAGCTTCGCTGGACAGGGAGGCGCAGATACGCAGTATTTT. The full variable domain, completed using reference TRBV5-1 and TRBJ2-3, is KAGVTQTPRYLIKTRGQQVTLSCSPISGHRSVSWYQQTPGQGLQFLFEYFSETQRNKGNFPGRFSGRQFSNSRSEMNVSTLELGDSALYLCASSFAGQGGADTQYFGPGTRLTVL.

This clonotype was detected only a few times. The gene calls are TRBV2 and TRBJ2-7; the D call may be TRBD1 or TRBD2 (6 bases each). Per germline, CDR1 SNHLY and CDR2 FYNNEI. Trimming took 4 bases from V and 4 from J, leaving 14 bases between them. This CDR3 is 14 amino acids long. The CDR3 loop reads CASSAGGVGYEQYF. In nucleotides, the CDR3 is TGTGCCAGCAGTGCCGGGGGCGTGGGGTACGAGCAGTACTTC.

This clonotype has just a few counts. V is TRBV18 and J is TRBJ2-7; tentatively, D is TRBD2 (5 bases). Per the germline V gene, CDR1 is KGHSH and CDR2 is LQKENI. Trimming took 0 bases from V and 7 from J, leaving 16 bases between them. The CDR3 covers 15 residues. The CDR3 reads CASSPPGPATGEQYF. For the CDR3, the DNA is TGTGCCAGCTCACCACCCGGCCCAGCGACGGGGGAGCAGTACTTC.